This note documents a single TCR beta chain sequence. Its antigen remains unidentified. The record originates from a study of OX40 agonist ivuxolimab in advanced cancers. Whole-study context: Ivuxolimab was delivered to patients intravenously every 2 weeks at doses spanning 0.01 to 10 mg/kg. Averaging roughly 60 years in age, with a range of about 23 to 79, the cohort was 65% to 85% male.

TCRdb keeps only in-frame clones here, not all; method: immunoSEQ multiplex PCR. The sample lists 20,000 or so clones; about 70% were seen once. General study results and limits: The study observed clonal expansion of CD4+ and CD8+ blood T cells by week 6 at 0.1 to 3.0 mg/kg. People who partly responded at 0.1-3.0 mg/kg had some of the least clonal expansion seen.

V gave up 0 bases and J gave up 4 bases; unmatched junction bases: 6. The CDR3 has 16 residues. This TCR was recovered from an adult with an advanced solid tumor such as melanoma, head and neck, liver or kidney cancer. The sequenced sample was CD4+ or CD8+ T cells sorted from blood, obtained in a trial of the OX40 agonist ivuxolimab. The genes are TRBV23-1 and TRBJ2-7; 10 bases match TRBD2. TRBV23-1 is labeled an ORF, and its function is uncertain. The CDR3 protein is CASSQSKEREGYEQYF. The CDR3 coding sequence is TGCGCCAGCAGTCAATCGAAGGAGCGGGAGGGGTACGAGCAGTACTTC.